A selection of T cell receptor beta chains follows, all from one sample in a study of monozygotic twins with inflammatory bowel disease. For each CDR3 protein, TCRdb gives one entry from its re-call of the 5' RACE reads, without DNA. The sample shows 110,000 to 150,000 distinct CDR3 sequences, and around 1.3% sits with its ten largest clones. Specimen: blood. The origin of the receptors is a human donor with ulcerative colitis or Crohn's disease, or a healthy co-twin of an affected twin (not recorded which). Each CDR3 is given with its conserved first and last residue. The order of the fields is V gene, J gene, CDR3 protein.

v_call: TRBV12-3/TRBV12-4; j_call: TRBJ2-1; cdr3_aa: CASSLYRNSYNEQFF
v_call: TRBV7-9; j_call: TRBJ1-2; cdr3_aa: CASSFLLDRGRSGYTF
v_call: TRBV7-2; j_call: TRBJ2-1; cdr3_aa: CASSLVRGGGEQFF
v_call: TRBV24-1; j_call: TRBJ1-5; cdr3_aa: CATSDQTAYQPQHF
v_call: TRBV21-1; j_call: TRBJ1-4; cdr3_aa: CASSSREKLFF
v_call: TRBV4-2; j_call: TRBJ1-1; cdr3_aa: CASSQDRGPTEAFF
v_call: TRBV20-1; j_call: TRBJ2-2; cdr3_aa: CSARVVVGTGELFF
v_call: TRBV27; j_call: TRBJ2-7; cdr3_aa: CASRYGNEQYF
v_call: TRBV7-2; j_call: TRBJ2-2; cdr3_aa: CASSGDNARTGELFF
v_call: TRBV5-1; j_call: TRBJ1-1; cdr3_aa: CASTLGQGRDTEAFF
v_call: TRBV6-2/TRBV6-3; j_call: TRBJ2-1; cdr3_aa: CASSTGVNEQFF
v_call: TRBV5-6; j_call: TRBJ2-1; cdr3_aa: CASSSGLAGAYNERFF
v_call: TRBV12-3/TRBV12-4; j_call: TRBJ1-5; cdr3_aa: CASSLRSELNQPQHF
v_call: TRBV19; j_call: TRBJ1-3; cdr3_aa: CASSPDRSHSGNTIYF
v_call: TRBV11-3; j_call: TRBJ2-2; cdr3_aa: CASSPSASGSLTGELFF
v_call: TRBV27; j_call: TRBJ2-2; cdr3_aa: CASSLPRETANTGELFF